This T cell receptor (beta chain) was documented in a study of cytomegalovirus exposure and HLA in healthy donors. This PCR relied on a set of 60 Vbeta primers and 13 Jbeta primers. Libraries were prepared by immunoSEQ multiplex PCR; TCRdb keeps only in-frame clonotypes and omits some of them. Of about 190,000 clones detected, 65% to 75% appear once; the ten largest clones hold more than 4%. For this clone: Its target is unknown.

Points from the study as a whole: Earlier analysis yielded a pattern in which most TCR beta V segments were productive about 90% or about 30% of the time. Cytomegalovirus association was assigned to about 180 TCR beta chains. The study found most TCR sequences rare, yet found some public TCRs in many donors. A later analysis linked a missense DCLRE1C variant to TCR beta V- and J-gene trimming.

This CDR3 comprises 14 residues. CDR1 and CDR2 from the germline V gene are ENHRY and SYGVKD. The V end lost 3 bases, the J end lost 2 bases, and 8 bases lay between the germline ends. Sequences were obtained from PBMCs. The clonotype originates from a man aged 30 to 39 in good health and CMV-seropositive. The chain employs TRBV10-3 and TRBJ1-3; D is unclear. For the CDR3, the DNA is TGTGCCATCAGTGACGGGTCGGCTGGAAACACCATATATTTT. This encodes CAISDGSAGNTIYF.